This T cell receptor (beta chain) was profiled in a study of CD8 T cells in ankylosing spondylitis. Findings and caveats of the study: A TCR beta motif of under ten highly homologous variants seemed to mark ankylosing spondylitis blood. There was reportedly significant enrichment of clones that were disease-linked in matched ankylosing spondylitis synovial fluid. Disease-linked clones were found to be CD8+ and relatively rare in peripheral blood.

Libraries of TCR beta came from quantitative 5'-RACE with molecular barcodes. TCRdb passed the 5' RACE reads through MiXCR, listing each CDR3 protein once. Seen here are some 220,000 distinct CDR3 sequences, just under 7.5% observed once, and the top ten hold 13% to 15%. As for this clonotype: Antigen: not known.

CDR1 is LNHDA and CDR2 is SQIVND in the germline V gene (reference sequence). V was trimmed by 2 bases and J by 0 bases, leaving 10 bases between them. The CDR3 has 15 amino acids. The sequence was collected from a male donor with ankylosing spondylitis. The chain joins TRBV19 to TRBJ1-2; D is possibly TRBD1 (5 bases). The sequencing sample was made of blood, either unsorted or a sorted T cell fraction (not recorded which). Here the CDR3 reads CASSIQTASNYGYTF. The CDR3, as DNA: TGTGCCAGTAGTATACAGACAGCTTCTAACTATGGCTACACCTTC. The complete variable domain, with remaining parts taken from reference TRBV19 and TRBJ1-2, reads DGGITQSPKYLFRKEGQNVTLSCEQNLNHDAMYWYRQDPGQGLRLIYYSQIVNDFQKGDIAEGYSVSREKKESFPLTVTSAQKNPTAFYLCASSIQTASNYGYTFGSGTRLTVV.